Listed below are T cell receptor beta chains from one sample, sequenced in a study of beta chain features in type 1 diabetes. Clones were sequenced by immunoSEQ multiplex PCR, and TCRdb holds only the in-frame ones, with some missing. The sample records roughly 500,000 clones, roughly 30% being singletons. Sequenced material: naive CD4+ T cells from blood. The receptor set was obtained from a young man in good health. The CDR3 runs from the conserved cysteine through the conserved F or W. The order of the fields is V gene, CDR3 length, J gene, clone size, D gene, CDR3 protein, CDR3 DNA. A D gene is named only where the DNA matches it firmly. Size is stated for part of the rows, as once, few or many counts, or as a class when the clone is expanded.

TRBV7-2	15	TRBJ2-1	-	TRBD2	CASSRSGLAFYEQFF	TGTGCCAGCAGCCGATCAGGACTAGCATTCTATGAGCAGTTCTTC
TRBV7-2	11	TRBJ1-1	few	-	CASSNRIEAFF	TGTGCCAGCAGCAACAGGATTGAAGCTTTCTTT
TRBV5-4	11	TRBJ1-1	-	-	CASSGGVEAFF	TGTGCCAGCAGTGGAGGGGTCGAAGCTTTCTTT
TRBV20-1	11	TRBJ1-1	-	-	CSARDAAEAFF	TGCAGTGCTAGAGACGCGGCTGAAGCTTTCTTT
TRBV12-5	15	TRBJ2-7	few	-	CASGQYPGRTYEQYF	TGTGCTAGTGGTCAATACCCGGGCAGAACCTACGAGCAGTACTTC
TRBV30	14	TRBJ2-5	few	-	CAWSGVARSQDQYF	TGTGCCTGGAGTGGGGTAGCGAGATCCCAGGACCAGTACTTC
TRBV5-1	15	TRBJ2-3	few	-	CASSLTASFEDTQYF	TGCGCCAGCAGCTTGACGGCTTCTTTTGAAGATACGCAGTATTTT
TRBV7-2	13	TRBJ2-7	few	-	CASSLGGRYEQYF	TGTGCCAGCAGCTTAGGTGGGCGGTACGAGCAGTACTTC
TRBV14	12	TRBJ2-1	-	-	CASSHSQNEQFF	TGTGCCAGCAGCCACTCTCAGAATGAGCAGTTCTTC
TRBV30	14	TRBJ1-4	-	-	CAWSVNNRGEKLFF	TGTGCCTGGAGTGTAAACAACCGAGGGGAAAAACTGTTTTTT
TRBV5-1	16	TRBJ2-3	-	TRBD2	CASSFGTSGSTDTQYF	TGCGCCAGCAGCTTTGGGACTAGCGGGAGCACAGATACGCAGTATTTT